A single sample gave rise to the 9 T cell receptor beta chains below, sequenced in a study of a mutant IDH1 vaccine in newly diagnosed glioma. The antigens for these receptors are not known. As to time point: week 35, safety follow-up. Topical imiquimod accompanied each vaccine dose, which consisted of 300 ug of mutant IDH1 20-mer peptide. Sequenced by immunoSEQ multiplex PCR; TCRdb stores in-frame clones only, minus some. Altogether roughly 52,000 clones are present, about 82% being singletons, with the ten largest covering more than 10%. The sample was PBMCs, taken from a glioma patient whose treatment included an IDH1 peptide vaccine. The origin of the receptors is a man aged 40-49 years with glioma.

CDR3 in amino acids: CASTRFYSNQPQHF. For the CDR3, the DNA is TGTGCCAGCACAAGGTTTTATAGCAATCAGCCCCAGCATTTT. The chain is built from TRBV2 and TRBJ1-5; no definite D call. Trimming pared 7 bases from V and 0 bases from J, leaving 10 bases between. CDR1 and CDR2 from the germline V gene are SNHLY and FYNNEI. The CDR3 sequence is 14 residues long.

The chain recombines TRBV28 with TRBJ1-2; 11 nucleotides line up with TRBD1. The CDR3 contains 14 residues. Germline CDR1 MDHEN, CDR2 SYDVKM. With 6 bases clipped from V and 6 bases from J, the junction kept 6 bases outside the gene matches. Here the CDR3 reads CASRGQGEENGYTF. CDR3 nucleotide sequence: TGTGCCAGCAGGGGACAGGGGGAAGAGAATGGCTACACCTTC.

The chain combines TRBV25-1 with TRBJ1-6, with D unclear. Germline V gene lookup returns CDR1 MGHDK and CDR2 SYGVNS. This CDR3 spans 13 amino acids. V shed 1 base and J shed 9 bases, with 7 bases lying between them. CDR3 loop: CASSESTLSPLHF. CDR3 DNA: TGTGCCAGCAGTGAATCTACCCTTTCACCCCTCCACTTT.

The rearrangement uses TRBV27 and TRBJ2-7; TRBD2 aligns across 11 bases. Germline V gene lookup returns CDR1 MNHEY and CDR2 SMNVEV (reference sequence). The CDR3 covers 14 residues. V shed 8 bases and J 1 base; nucleotides not matched to a gene: 4. The CDR3 DNA follows: TGTGCCAGCCGGGGACTAGCGGTTTCCTACGAGCAGTACTTC. Translated, it gives CASRGLAVSYEQYF.

This clone was counted a few times. The genes are TRBV20-1 and TRBJ1-2; possible D gene TRBD1, 5 bases. V was clipped by 7 bases and J by 5 bases, with 11 bases between them. The CDR3 is 11 amino acids. The germline V gene encodes CDR1 DFQATT and CDR2 SNEGSKA (reference sequence). The CDR3 loop is CSVGTAYGYTF. The CDR3 nucleotides read TGCAGTGTGGGGACGGCTTATGGCTACACCTTC.

This clone showed up just a few times. V and J are TRBV7-7 and TRBJ1-1, with unresolved D. V gave up 3 bases and J gave up 1 base, with 6 bases separating them. The CDR3 consists of 13 residues. Germline V gene lookup returns CDR1 SSHAT and CDR2 FNYEAQ (reference sequence). CDR3 loop: CASSFDTNTEAFF. DNA for the CDR3: TGTGCCAGCAGCTTTGATACGAACACTGAAGCTTTCTTT.

DNA of the CDR3: TGTGCCAGCAGTCGCCTGGGGGCATACAATCAGCCCCAGCATTTT. This translates into CASSRLGAYNQPQHF. This sequence joins TRBV6-5 and TRBJ1-5, with D possibly being TRBD1 (6 bases). The CDR3 length is 15 residues. Germline V gives CDR1 MNHEY, CDR2 SVGAGI. V was clipped by 5 bases and J by 3 bases, with 14 bases between them.

V and J are TRBV7-2 and TRBJ2-1; TRBD2 matches at 12 bases. V shed 4 bases and J 12 bases; nucleotides not matched to a gene: 10. In germline, CDR1 is SGHTA, CDR2 FQGNSA. There are 15 residues in the CDR3. The CDR3 protein is CASSSPRTSGNRQFF. CDR3 in DNA: TGTGCCAGCAGCTCCCCCAGGACTAGCGGGAATAGGCAGTTCTTC.

The chain couples TRBV5-1 to TRBJ2-3, with a weak D call TRBD1 (7 bases). The CDR3 totals 18 residues. V was clipped by 0 bases and J by 2 bases, with 19 bases between them. Germline lookup yields CDR1 SGHRS and CDR2 YFSETQ. DNA for the CDR3: TGCGCCAGCAGCTTGGTTAGCCAGGGGGGCTTTAACACAGATACGCAGTATTTT. Protein: CASSLVSQGGFNTDTQYF.